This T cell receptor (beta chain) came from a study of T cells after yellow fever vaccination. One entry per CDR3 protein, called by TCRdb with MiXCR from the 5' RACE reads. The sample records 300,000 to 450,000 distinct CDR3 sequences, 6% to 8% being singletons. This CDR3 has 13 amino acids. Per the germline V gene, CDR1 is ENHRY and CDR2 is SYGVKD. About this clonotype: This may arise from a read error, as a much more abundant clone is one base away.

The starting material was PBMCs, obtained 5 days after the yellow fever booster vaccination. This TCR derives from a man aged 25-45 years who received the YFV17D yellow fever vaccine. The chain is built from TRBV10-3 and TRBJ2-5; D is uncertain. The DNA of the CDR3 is TGTGCCACCTCGTGGGCCGGTGAAGAGGCCCAGTACTTC. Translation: CATSWAGEEAQYF.